One sample yielded the 6 T cell receptor beta chains listed below, sequenced in a study of CD8 T cells in ankylosing spondylitis. General observations from the study: Characteristic of ankylosing spondylitis blood, it appeared, was a TCR beta motif comprising about eight highly homologous variants.

One entry per CDR3 protein results from TCRdb running MiXCR on the 5' RACE reads. The sample gives hundreds of thousands of distinct CDR3 sequences, roughly a quarter of which show up once; under 0.9% is in the top ten. Their recognized antigens are unknown. The material sequenced was blood, either unsorted or a sorted T cell fraction (not recorded which). These receptors were obtained from a male donor with ankylosing spondylitis.

This sequence joins TRBV5-4 and TRBJ2-3, with 7 bases aligning to TRBD1. The CDR3 runs to 13 residues. The V gene's germline CDR1 is SGHNT and CDR2 YYREEE (reference sequence). V was clipped by 3 bases and J by 7 bases; unmatched bases: 5. For the CDR3, the DNA is TGTGCCAGCAGCTGGGACAGAGCATATACGCAGTATTTT. It encodes CASSWDRAYTQYF.

Concerning this clonotype: The junction does not match germline at one end; this may be a read error. V is TRBV5-1 and J is TRBJ2-3; 10 nucleotides match TRBD2. CDR1 and CDR2 (germline): SGHRS, YFSETQ. The CDR3 has 17 residues. The CDR3 coding sequence is TGCGCCAGCACCTTGGGTCCTAGCGGGAGTGGCACAGATACGCAGTATTTT. It specifies CASTLGPSGSGTDTQYF.

This clonotype was recorded many times. The chain combines TRBV6-5 with TRBJ1-3; D gene uncertain. CDR3 length: 14 amino acids. The V and J ends lost 3 bases and 1 base respectively, with 7 bases between them. Germline V gene lookup returns CDR1 MNHEY and CDR2 SVGAGI. The CDR3 sequence is CASSYVGSGNTIYF. The CDR3, as DNA: TGTGCCAGCAGTTATGTAGGTTCTGGAAACACCATATATTTT.

This chain connects TRBV4-1 to TRBJ1-2; D is undetermined. V lost 4 bases to trimming and J lost 1 base, with 16 bases between them. In germline, CDR1 is MGHRA, CDR2 YSYEKL. There are 16 residues in the CDR3. CDR3 loop: CASSPSAGRDNYGYTF. CDR3 bases: TGCGCCAGCAGCCCGTCCGCGGGAAGAGATAACTATGGCTACACCTTC.

This chain links TRBV5-1 with TRBJ2-4, with D unresolved. Per germline, CDR1 SGHRS and CDR2 YFSETQ. The germline V and J ends were trimmed by 1 base and 8 bases, with 7 bases remaining between them. The CDR3 runs to 12 residues. The CDR3 sequence is CASSLFGDIQYF. The CDR3 nucleotides are TGCGCCAGCAGCTTGTTTGGCGACATTCAGTACTTC.

This clonotype occurred a few times. The V gene is TRBV20-1, the J gene TRBJ2-1; 10 nucleotides agree with TRBD2. This CDR3 comprises 14 residues. Germline trimming cut 6 bases from V and 2 bases from J; bases unmatched to any gene: 4. The germline V gene has CDR1 DFQATT and CDR2 SNEGSKA (reference sequence). The CDR3 reads CSATSGNTYNEQFF. The DNA of the CDR3 is TGCAGTGCAACTAGCGGGAATACCTACAATGAGCAGTTCTTC.